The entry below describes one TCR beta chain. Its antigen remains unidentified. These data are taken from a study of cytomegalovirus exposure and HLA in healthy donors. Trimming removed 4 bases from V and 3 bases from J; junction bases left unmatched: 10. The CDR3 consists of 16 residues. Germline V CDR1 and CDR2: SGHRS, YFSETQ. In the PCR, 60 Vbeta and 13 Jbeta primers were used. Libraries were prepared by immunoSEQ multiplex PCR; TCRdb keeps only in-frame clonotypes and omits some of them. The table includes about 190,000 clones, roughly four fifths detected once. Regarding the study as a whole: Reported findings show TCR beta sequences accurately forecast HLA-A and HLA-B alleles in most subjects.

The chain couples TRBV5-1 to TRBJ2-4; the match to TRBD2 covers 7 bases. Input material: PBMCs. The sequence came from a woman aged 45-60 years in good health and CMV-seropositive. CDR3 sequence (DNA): TGCGCCAGCAGCCCTGGGCATACGGGGGGCAAAAACATTCAGTACTTC. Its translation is CASSPGHTGGKNIQYF. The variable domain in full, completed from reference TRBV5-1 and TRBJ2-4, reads KAGVTQTPRYLIKTRGQQVTLSCSPISGHRSVSWYQQTPGQGLQFLFEYFSETQRNKGNFPGRFSGRQFSNSRSEMNVSTLELGDSALYLCASSPGHTGGKNIQYFGAGTRLSVL.